A single sample is the source of the 12 T cell receptor beta chains below, sequenced in a study of control samples from healthy donors and cancer patients. The repertoire was sequenced with immunoSEQ multiplex PCR; TCRdb's copy has only in-frame clones and lacks some. The sample has fewer than 200,000 clones, around 90% seen once. Sequencing input: blood. These receptors were collected from a man under 40 in good health.

On this clone itself: The junction and the germline gene differ at one end; a read error may be behind it. The chain couples TRBV12-3 or TRBV12-4 to TRBJ1-2; D gene ambiguous. The CDR3 loop spans 10 amino acids. For the CDR3, the DNA is TGTGCCAGCAGTTTAGCAGACCTTCGATTC. Translation: CASSLADLRF.

V is TRBV10-2 and J is TRBJ2-7; 8 bases are shared with TRBD2. V lost 4 bases, J lost 6 bases, and 11 bases stayed unmatched. The V gene's germline CDR1 is WSHSY and CDR2 SAAADI. The CDR3 contains 15 residues. CDR3 sequence: CASSGGTSGGSEQYF. The CDR3 DNA reads TGCGCCAGCAGTGGTGGGACTAGTGGAGGGTCCGAGCAGTACTTC.

The V and J genes are TRBV27 and TRBJ2-3; possibly TRBD2 for D (5 bases). CDR1 MNHEY and CDR2 SMNVEV come from the germline V gene (reference sequence). V dropped 4 bases and J dropped 4 bases, with 9 bases sitting between them. The CDR3 loop spans 13 amino acids. In DNA, the CDR3 is TGTGCCAGCAGTTCCATAGCGCCAGATACGCAGTATTTT. Protein product: CASSSIAPDTQYF.

This clone was seen at least ten times. J is TRBJ1-6 and V is TRBV6-1, with D possibly TRBD1 on 5 matching bases. With 3 bases removed from V and 5 bases from J, the gap between germline ends came to 5 bases. CDR1 is MNHNS, CDR2 SASEGT, per germline. This CDR3 has 13 amino acids. CDR3 DNA sequence: TGTGCCAGCAGTGACAGGGATAATTCACCCCTCCACTTT. This gives the protein CASSDRDNSPLHF.

This clone was seen more than once but under ten times. This sequence joins TRBV12-5 and TRBJ2-3; 9 bases match TRBD2. Looked up from germline, CDR1 is LGHNT and CDR2 is FRNRAP. This CDR3 region has 15 residues. Unmatched junction bases numbered 4, after V lost 5 bases and J lost 1 base. The CDR3 sequence is CASGPSGVRTDTQYF. CDR3 sequence (DNA): TGTGCTAGTGGTCCTAGCGGGGTGCGCACAGATACGCAGTATTTT.

This clone was observed a single time. The genes are TRBV7-2 and TRBJ2-4; D remains unclear. V lost 5 bases to trimming and J lost 6 bases, with 14 bases between them. The germline V gene has CDR1 SGHTA and CDR2 FQGNSA. The CDR3 has 14 amino acids. DNA for the CDR3: TGTGCCAGCAGCCCAAACGGAGTAGGAAACATTCAGTACTTC. This sequence encodes CASSPNGVGNIQYF.

V and J are TRBV19 and TRBJ1-5; D is unresolved. CDR3 length: 17 residues. Germline CDR1 LNHDA, CDR2 SQIVND (reference sequence). V lost 3 bases, J lost 5 bases, and 20 bases lay in between. CDR3 amino acids: CASSMLGEGSRDQPQHF. The CDR3 DNA reads TGTGCCAGTAGTATGTTAGGAGAGGGATCGAGGGATCAGCCCCAGCATTTT.

The V and J genes are TRBV10-3 and TRBJ1-2; D gene uncertain. Per germline, CDR1 ENHRY and CDR2 SYGVKD. This CDR3 has 13 residues. The V gene lost 2 bases and the J gene lost 3 bases, with 7 bases spanning the gap. The CDR3 DNA follows: TGTGCCATCAGTGAGATCCAGGACTATGGCTACACCTTC. It yields the protein CAISEIQDYGYTF.

V usage is TRBV19 and J usage is TRBJ2-7, with 10 positions matching TRBD2. The CDR3 spans 15 residues. J gave up 3 bases and V 4 bases, and 6 bases lay outside the gene matches. Germline V gene data show CDR1 as LNHDA and CDR2 as SQIVND (reference sequence). The CDR3 DNA reads as TGTGCCAGTAGTACGATTAGCGGGAGGATCTACGAGCAGTACTTC. Translated, it gives CASSTISGRIYEQYF.

The chain has TRBV11-2 and TRBJ2-1; the match to TRBD2 covers 8 bases. The ends lost 5 bases at V and 6 bases at J; junction bases unmatched: 15. Germline V CDR1 and CDR2: SGHAT, FQNNGV. This CDR3 contains 17 residues. CDR3 nucleotides: TGTGCCAGCAGCCCCACCATGAGCGGGAGAAGCGGCAATGAGCAGTTCTTC. It codes for CASSPTMSGRSGNEQFF. Looking up the rest from reference TRBV11-2 and TRBJ2-1 gives the full variable domain: EAGVAQSPRYKIIEKRQSVAFWCNPISGHATLYWYQQILGQGPKLLIQFQNNGVVDDSQLPKDRFSAERLKGVDSTLKIQPAKLEDSAVYLCASSPTMSGRSGNEQFFGPGTRLTVL.

The chain carries TRBV6-4 and TRBJ1-2, with 9 bases identical to TRBD1. J lost 6 bases, V lost 2 bases, and 7 bases had no gene match. Germline V gene data show CDR1 as MRHNA and CDR2 as SNTAGT. This CDR3 contains 15 residues. The CDR3 loop reads CASSDGTGTGNGYTF. DNA for the CDR3: TGTGCCAGCAGTGACGGAACCGGGACAGGGAATGGCTACACCTTC.

V usage is TRBV7-8 and J usage is TRBJ1-1; D is undetermined. Trimming shortened V by 0 bases and J by 5 bases, and 7 bases separated the two germline ends. The length of the CDR3 is 13 residues. The V gene's germline CDR1 is SGHVS and CDR2 FQNEAQ. For the CDR3, the DNA is TGTGCCAGCAGCTTAGCGCCAGGTACTGAAGCTTTCTTT. This gives the protein CASSLAPGTEAFF.